Below are 22 T cell receptor beta chains sequenced from a single sample in a study of OX40 agonist ivuxolimab in advanced cancers. The table came from immunoSEQ multiplex PCR; TCRdb's copy has only in-frame clones and leaves some out. The table records about 69,000 clones, 90% of them present only once. The specimen was CD4+ or CD8+ T cells sorted from blood, collected in a trial of the OX40 agonist ivuxolimab. The receptors here all came from an adult with an advanced solid tumor such as melanoma, head and neck, liver or kidney cancer.

J is TRBJ2-5 and V is TRBV5-1, with D unresolved. V lost 4 bases and J lost 2, with 9 bases in between. CDR1 is SGHRS, CDR2 YFSETQ, per germline. This CDR3 is 13 amino acids long. The CDR3 loop is CASSPGPQETQYF. CDR3 bases: TGCGCCAGCAGCCCCGGGCCTCAAGAGACCCAGTACTTC. The full variable domain, in which reference TRBV5-1 and TRBJ2-5 provide the parts outside the CDR3, is KAGVTQTPRYLIKTRGQQVTLSCSPISGHRSVSWYQQTPGQGLQFLFEYFSETQRNKGNFPGRFSGRQFSNSRSEMNVSTLELGDSALYLCASSPGPQETQYFGPGTRLLVL.

V gene TRBV7-2 combines with J gene TRBJ2-5; 11 bases match TRBD1. There are 12 residues in the CDR3. Germline CDR1 and CDR2: SGHTA and FQGNSA. Germline trimming cut 10 bases from V and 5 bases from J; bases unmatched to any gene: 3. CDR3 bases: TGTGCCATCCGGACAGGGGGCGAGACCCAGTACTTC. Protein product: CAIRTGGETQYF. Full variable domain (outside the CDR3, taken from reference TRBV7-2 and TRBJ2-5): GAGVSQSPSNKVTEKGKDVELRCDPISGHTALYWYRQSLGQGLEFLIYFQGNSAPDKSGLPSDRFSAERTGGSVSTLTIQRTQQEDSAVYLCAIRTGGETQYFGPGTRLLVL.

The V gene is TRBV28, the J gene TRBJ1-5; D remains unclear. V dropped 8 bases and J dropped 8 bases, with 19 bases sitting between them. The length of the CDR3 is 14 residues. Germline V lookup: CDR1 MDHEN, CDR2 SYDVKM. The CDR3 loop is CASVWSRPGEPQHF. CDR3 DNA sequence: TGTGCCAGCGTTTGGTCCCGACCGGGCGAGCCCCAGCATTTT.

The chain employs TRBV7-3 and TRBJ2-3; TRBD2 might be the D (5 bases). The CDR3 has 16 amino acids. Germline values: CDR1 SGHTA, CDR2 FQGTGA. Trimming removed 2 bases from V and 2 bases from J, with 14 bases in between. The CDR3 DNA follows: TGTGCCAGCAGCTTAGGGCTAGCCGTCGCCACAGATACGCAGTATTTT. It translates to CASSLGLAVATDTQYF.

V and J are TRBV7-2 and TRBJ2-3; 9 positions match TRBD2. Germline V gene data show CDR1 as SGHTA and CDR2 as FQGNSA. With V trimmed by 4 bases and J by 1 base, 6 bases remained unmatched. This CDR3 comprises 16 residues. The CDR3 DNA follows: TGTGCCAGCAGCTCCCCGCGCGGGAGGGGCACAGATACGCAGTATTTT. Translation: CASSSPRGRGTDTQYF.

The sample holds a few counts of this clone. V is TRBV5-4 and J is TRBJ2-3; D might be TRBD1 (6 bases). V was pared by 6 bases and J by 1 base, with 12 bases between. Germline V gene sequence: CDR1 SGHNT, CDR2 YYREEE (reference sequence). The CDR3 covers 14 residues. The DNA of the CDR3 is TGTGCCAGCAAGATGACAGGTCGCACAGATACGCAGTATTTT. It encodes CASKMTGRTDTQYF.

The gene calls are TRBV7-9 and TRBJ2-4; D call uncertain. Per germline, CDR1 SEHNR and CDR2 FQNEAQ (reference sequence). The CDR3 is 15 amino acids. Deletions cut 2 bases from V and 2 bases from J, with 10 bases between. The CDR3 sequence is CASSLSSGPKNIQYF. The CDR3 nucleotides are TGTGCCAGCAGCTTATCTTCGGGCCCCAAAAACATTCAGTACTTC. Filled out from reference TRBV7-9 and TRBJ2-4, the complete variable domain reads DTGVSQNPRHKITKRGQNVTFRCDPISEHNRLYWYRQTLGQGPEFLTYFQNEAQLEKSRLLSDRFSAERPKGSFSTLEIQRTEQGDSAMYLCASSLSSGPKNIQYFGAGTRLSVL.

V and J are TRBV7-3 and TRBJ1-5, with D possibly matching TRBD1 (5 bases). Germline CDR1 reads SGHTA; CDR2 reads FQGTGA. The ends were cut back, 5 bases at V and 6 bases at J, with 14 bases in the middle. The CDR3 runs to 14 residues. CDR3 nucleotides: TGTGCCAGCAGCCCTACAGGAGGTGGTCAGCCCCAGCATTTT. It translates to CASSPTGGGQPQHF. Combining the CDR3 with reference TRBV7-3 and TRBJ1-5 gives the whole variable domain GAGVSQTPSNKVTEKGKYVELRCDPISGHTALYWYRQSLGQGPEFLIYFQGTGAADDSGLPNDRFFAVRPEGSVSTLKIQRTERGDSAVYLCASSPTGGGQPQHFGDGTRLSIL.

In its sample, this clone was seen once. The J gene is TRBJ1-4, the V gene TRBV30; 9 bases line up with TRBD1. Germline CDR1 reads GTSNPN; CDR2 reads SVGIG (reference sequence). With V trimmed by 3 bases and J by 7 bases, 9 bases remained unmatched. This CDR3 has 15 residues. CDR3 sequence (DNA): TGTGCCTGGAGCGACACAGGGGGCTCACGTGAAAAACTGTTTTTT. Residues: CAWSDTGGSREKLFF.

The chain recombines TRBV7-2 with TRBJ2-4; weak D call: TRBD2 (5 bases). Germline V lookup: CDR1 SGHTA, CDR2 FQGNSA. This CDR3 is built from 13 residues. V shed 0 bases and J shed 9 bases, with 9 bases lying between them. The CDR3 DNA is TGTGCCAGCAGCTTAGCGGGAGTGAGCATTCAGTACTTC. As protein: CASSLAGVSIQYF.

The V and J genes are TRBV7-2 and TRBJ2-1; 7 positions agree with TRBD2. V dropped 6 bases and J dropped 0; count of bases not matched to a gene: 5. Germline lookup yields CDR1 SGHTA and CDR2 FQGNSA. The CDR3 sequence is 15 residues long. The chain's CDR3 is CASSTLAASYNEQFF. The CDR3, as DNA: TGTGCCAGCAGTACCCTAGCGGCCTCCTACAATGAGCAGTTCTTC.

This clone was observed once. The gene calls are TRBV6-6 and TRBJ1-1; D not resolved. Trimming cost V 5 bases and J 6 bases, with 19 bases left between them. The CDR3 totals 15 residues. In germline, CDR1 is MNHNY, CDR2 SVGAGI (reference sequence). The CDR3 reads CASSGRRPDIPEAFF. CDR3 nucleotide sequence: TGTGCCAGCAGTGGGAGGAGGCCCGACATTCCTGAAGCTTTCTTT.

V and J are TRBV7-6 and TRBJ1-4, with D hard to call. This CDR3 is 12 amino acids long. Per the germline V gene, CDR1 is SGHVS and CDR2 is FNYEAQ. Trimming cost V 3 bases and J 7 bases, with 6 bases left between them. This CDR3 is CASSFRSEKLFF. CDR3 sequence (DNA): TGTGCCAGCAGCTTCAGAAGTGAAAAACTGTTTTTT.

The genes are TRBV2 and TRBJ2-7, with TRBD2 matching 14 bases. In germline, CDR1 is SNHLY, CDR2 FYNNEI. The V gene end was trimmed by 6 bases and the J gene end by 0 bases; junction bases not matched to a gene: 10. This CDR3 region has 18 residues. CDR3 residues: CASRPTSGRALSSYEQYF. The CDR3 nucleotides are TGTGCCAGCAGACCGACTAGCGGGAGGGCCCTAAGCTCCTACGAGCAGTACTTC.

This chain uses TRBV7-2 with TRBJ2-7, with TRBD2 matching 12 bases. V was pared by 3 bases and J by 7 bases, with 10 bases of the junction left unmatched. Germline CDR1 SGHTA, CDR2 FQGNSA. The CDR3 covers 16 residues. DNA for the CDR3: TGTGCCAGCAGCTTGATCCTAGCGGGAGGGCTCTGGGAGCAGTACTTC. Translation gives CASSLILAGGLWEQYF.

V usage is TRBV19 and J usage is TRBJ1-5, with TRBD1 identical over 11 bases. Germline V gene lookup returns CDR1 LNHDA and CDR2 SQIVND (reference sequence). The CDR3 is made up of 15 amino acids. V shed 3 bases, J shed 7 bases, and the junction held 5 bases outside the gene matches. CDR3 loop: CASSIPGQGAQPQHF. In DNA, the CDR3 is TGTGCCAGTAGTATTCCCGGACAGGGGGCCCAGCCCCAGCATTTT. The complete variable domain, with remaining parts taken from reference TRBV19 and TRBJ1-5, reads DGGITQSPKYLFRKEGQNVTLSCEQNLNHDAMYWYRQDPGQGLRLIYYSQIVNDFQKGDIAEGYSVSREKKESFPLTVTSAQKNPTAFYLCASSIPGQGAQPQHFGDGTRLSIL.

The chain couples TRBV7-2 to TRBJ2-3, with 14 bases lining up with TRBD2. This CDR3 contains 15 residues. Germline lookup yields CDR1 SGHTA and CDR2 FQGNSA. The J segment lost 5 bases and the V segment lost 3 bases, leaving 1 base of the junction unmatched. CDR3 residues: CASSLGLAGVDTQYF. CDR3 in DNA: TGTGCCAGCAGCTTGGGACTAGCGGGAGTAGATACGCAGTATTTT.

The CDR3 nucleotides are TGCGCCAGCAGCCAAGATCCTGGAGGGGTAGGAAACACCATATATTTT. This translates into CASSQDPGGVGNTIYF. The rearrangement joins TRBV4-3 to TRBJ1-3; a weak D match, TRBD1 (5 bases). The CDR3 totals 16 residues. Germline assignment: CDR1 LGHNA and CDR2 YSLEER. Trimming removed 0 bases at V and 4 bases at J, with 13 bases between.

In its sample, this clone was seen once. The chain carries TRBV2 and TRBJ1-2; 10 nucleotides align to TRBD1. CDR3 size: 16 residues. Germline lookup yields CDR1 SNHLY and CDR2 FYNNEI. V lost 3 bases, J lost 1 base, and 5 bases stayed unmatched. CDR3 in amino acids: CASSERRTGGNYGYTF. The CDR3 nucleotides read TGTGCCAGCAGTGAGAGGAGGACAGGGGGTAACTATGGCTACACCTTC.

This chain uses TRBV5-1 with TRBJ2-3, with 15 bases fitting TRBD2. CDR1 and CDR2 from the germline V gene are SGHRS and YFSETQ. Losses at the gene ends were 4 bases for V and 2 bases for J; bases not matched to a gene: 8. CDR3 length equals 18 residues. The CDR3 sequence: CASSPGLAGGSFTDTQYF. Written as DNA, the CDR3 is TGCGCCAGCAGCCCCGGACTAGCGGGAGGGTCTTTCACAGATACGCAGTATTTT.

The chain recombines TRBV6-5 with TRBJ1-4; D remains unclear. Germline lookup yields CDR1 MNHEY and CDR2 SVGAGI. V lost 5 bases and J 10 bases, leaving 11 bases between the germline ends. This CDR3 is 12 amino acids long. Here the CDR3 reads CASSPRDGKLFF. The CDR3 coding sequence is TGTGCCAGCAGTCCCCGAGATGGAAAACTGTTTTTT.

This sequence joins TRBV7-2 and TRBJ2-1; 8 nucleotides align to TRBD2. V shed 5 bases and J 7 bases; nucleotides not matched to a gene: 4. The CDR3 is 13 residues long. Germline V gene lookup returns CDR1 SGHTA and CDR2 FQGNSA. This CDR3 reads CASSSGSLNEQFF. The CDR3 region has the DNA TGTGCCAGCAGCAGCGGGAGTCTGAATGAGCAGTTCTTC. The full variable domain, in which reference TRBV7-2 and TRBJ2-1 provide the parts outside the CDR3, is GAGVSQSPSNKVTEKGKDVELRCDPISGHTALYWYRQSLGQGLEFLIYFQGNSAPDKSGLPSDRFSAERTGGSVSTLTIQRTQQEDSAVYLCASSSGSLNEQFFGPGTRLTVL.